This TCR beta chain was sequenced in a study of T cells after yellow fever vaccination. Points from the study as a whole: A faster peak, day 5 versus 15, was reached by the weaker secondary response. One caveat is that FACS-sorted repertoires could contain abundant clonotypes contaminating from the bulk population. Researchers noted that a small share of clonotypes showed up in both CD4 and CD8 compartments.

This clonotype has a single count. Antigen unknown. CDR3 length equals 14 residues. Germline V gene sequence: CDR1 SGHDT, CDR2 YYEEEE. V was clipped by 0 bases and J by 5 bases, with 11 bases between them. 5'RACE template switching produced TCR cDNA carrying a universal primer site and UMIs. Using its own MiXCR run on the 5' RACE reads, TCRdb lists one record per CDR3 protein. The sample has 400,000 or so distinct CDR3 sequences, 15% to 20% seen once. This receptor was obtained from a man between 18 and 35 years old who received the YFV17D yellow fever vaccine. This chain joins TRBV5-6 and TRBJ1-2; a weak D match, TRBD1 (5 bases). The sample in question was PBMCs, obtained before the yellow fever booster vaccination. The CDR3 protein is CASSLEAGRYGYTF. Here the CDR3 DNA reads TGTGCCAGCAGCTTGGAGGCAGGGAGGTATGGCTACACCTTC.